The present TCR beta chain was sequenced within a study of blood T cell repertoires in COVID-19. Whole-study context: The study drew acute and convalescent COVID-19 samples from the United States, Italy and Spain.

Germline V CDR1 and CDR2: SNHLY, FYNNEI. The CDR3 is made up of 16 amino acids. V trimming: 5 bases; J trimming: 0 bases; junction bases outside the gene matches: 5. Libraries were prepared by immunoSEQ multiplex PCR; TCRdb keeps only in-frame clonotypes and omits some of them. The sample lists 75,000 to 95,000 clones, around 78% occurring once. This clonotype was obtained from a man between 60 and 70 years old with COVID-19, enrolled during active disease. Specimen: peripheral blood. The chain carries TRBV2 and TRBJ2-1; 9 positions agree with TRBD1. CDR3 DNA: TGTGCCAGCAGTCCAGGACAGGGGACCTCCTACAATGAGCAGTTCTTC. The encoded protein is CASSPGQGTSYNEQFF.